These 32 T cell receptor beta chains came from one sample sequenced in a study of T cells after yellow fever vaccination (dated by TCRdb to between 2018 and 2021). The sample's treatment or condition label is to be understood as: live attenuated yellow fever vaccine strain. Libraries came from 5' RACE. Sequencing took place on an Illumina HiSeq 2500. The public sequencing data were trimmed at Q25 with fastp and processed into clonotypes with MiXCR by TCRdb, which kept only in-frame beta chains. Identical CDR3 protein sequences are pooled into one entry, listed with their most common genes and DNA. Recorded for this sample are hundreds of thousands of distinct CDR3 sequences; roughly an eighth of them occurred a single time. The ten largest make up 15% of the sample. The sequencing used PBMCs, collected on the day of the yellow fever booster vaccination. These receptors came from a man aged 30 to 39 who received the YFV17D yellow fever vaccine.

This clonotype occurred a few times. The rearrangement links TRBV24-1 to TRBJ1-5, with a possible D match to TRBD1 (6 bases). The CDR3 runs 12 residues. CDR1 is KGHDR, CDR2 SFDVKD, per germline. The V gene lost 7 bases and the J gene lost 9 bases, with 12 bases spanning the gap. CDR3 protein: CATSTGKGPQHF. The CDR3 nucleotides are TGTGCCACCAGCACAGGGAAGGGGCCCCAGCATTTT.

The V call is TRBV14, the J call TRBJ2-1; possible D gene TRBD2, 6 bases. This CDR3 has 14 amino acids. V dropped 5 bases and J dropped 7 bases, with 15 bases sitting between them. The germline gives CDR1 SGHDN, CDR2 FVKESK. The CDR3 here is CASSRGGNLNEQFF. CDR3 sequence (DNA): TGTGCCAGCAGCAGAGGAGGGAACCTGAATGAGCAGTTCTTC. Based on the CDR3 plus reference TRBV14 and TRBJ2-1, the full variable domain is EAGVTQFPSHSVIEKGQTVTLRCDPISGHDNLYWYRRVMGKEIKFLLHFVKESKQDESGMPNNRFLAERTGGTYSTLKVQPAELEDSGVYFCASSRGGNLNEQFFGPGTRLTVL.

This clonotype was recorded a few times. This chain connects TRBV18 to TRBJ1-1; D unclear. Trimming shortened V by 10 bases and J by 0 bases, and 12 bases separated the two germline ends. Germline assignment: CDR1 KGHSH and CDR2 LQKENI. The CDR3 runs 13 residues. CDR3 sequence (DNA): TGTGCCACCCTGTCTATCATGAACACTGAAGCTTTCTTT. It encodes CATLSIMNTEAFF.

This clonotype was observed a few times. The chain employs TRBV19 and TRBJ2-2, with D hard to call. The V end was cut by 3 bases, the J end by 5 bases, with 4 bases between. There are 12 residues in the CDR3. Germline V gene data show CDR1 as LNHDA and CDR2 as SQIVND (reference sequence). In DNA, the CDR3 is TGTGCCAGTAGTATTTTTACCGGGGAGCTGTTTTTT. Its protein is CASSIFTGELFF.

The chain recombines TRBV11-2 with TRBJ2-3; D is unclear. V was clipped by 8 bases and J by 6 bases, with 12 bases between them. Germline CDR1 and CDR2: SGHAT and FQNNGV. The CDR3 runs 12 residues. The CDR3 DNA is TGTGCCAGCCACGAGGCGGTGGATACGCAGTATTTT. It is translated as CASHEAVDTQYF. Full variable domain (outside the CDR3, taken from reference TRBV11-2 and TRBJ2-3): EAGVAQSPRYKIIEKRQSVAFWCNPISGHATLYWYQQILGQGPKLLIQFQNNGVVDDSQLPKDRFSAERLKGVDSTLKIQPAKLEDSAVYLCASHEAVDTQYFGPGTRLTVL.

The CDR3 region is CASSRGEEQETQYF. In DNA form, the CDR3 reads TGCGCCAGCAGCCGGGGGGAAGAACAAGAGACCCAGTACTTC. The V and J genes are TRBV5-1 and TRBJ2-5, with 7 bases aligning to TRBD2. Losses at the gene ends were 4 bases for V and 2 bases for J; bases not matched to a gene: 5. The CDR3 loop spans 14 amino acids. CDR1 and CDR2 (germline): SGHRS, YFSETQ.

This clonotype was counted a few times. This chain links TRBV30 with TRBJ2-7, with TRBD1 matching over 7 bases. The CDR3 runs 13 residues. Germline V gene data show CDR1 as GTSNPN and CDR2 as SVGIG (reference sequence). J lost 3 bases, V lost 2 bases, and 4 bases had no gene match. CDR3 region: CAWSWDSNYEQYF. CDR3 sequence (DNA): TGTGCCTGGAGTTGGGACAGTAACTACGAGCAGTACTTC.

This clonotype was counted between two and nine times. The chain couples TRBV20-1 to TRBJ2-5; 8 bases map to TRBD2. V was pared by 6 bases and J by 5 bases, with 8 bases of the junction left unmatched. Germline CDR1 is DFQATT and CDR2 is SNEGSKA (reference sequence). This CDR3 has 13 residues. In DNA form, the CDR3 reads TGCAGTGCCACCCGGACTAGCTGGGAGACCCAGTACTTC. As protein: CSATRTSWETQYF.

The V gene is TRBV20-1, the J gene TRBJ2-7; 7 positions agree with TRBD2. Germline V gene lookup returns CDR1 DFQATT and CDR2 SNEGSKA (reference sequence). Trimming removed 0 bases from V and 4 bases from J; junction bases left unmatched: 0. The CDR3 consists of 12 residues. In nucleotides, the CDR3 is TGCAGTGCTAGAGAGCGGGAGTACGAGCAGTACTTC. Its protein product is CSAREREYEQYF.

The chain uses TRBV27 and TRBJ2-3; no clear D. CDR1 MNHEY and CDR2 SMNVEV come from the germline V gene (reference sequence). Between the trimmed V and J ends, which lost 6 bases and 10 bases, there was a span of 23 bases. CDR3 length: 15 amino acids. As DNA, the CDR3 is TGTGCCAGCAGCCTCGGGCTAGGTCACAGATACGCGCAGTATTTT. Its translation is CASSLGLGHRYAQYF.

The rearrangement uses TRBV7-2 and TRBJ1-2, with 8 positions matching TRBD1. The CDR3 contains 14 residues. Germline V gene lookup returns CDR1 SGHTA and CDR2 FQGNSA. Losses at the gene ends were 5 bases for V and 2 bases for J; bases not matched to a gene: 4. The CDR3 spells CASSLTGVNYGYTF. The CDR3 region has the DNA TGTGCCAGCAGCCTGACAGGGGTGAACTATGGCTACACCTTC.

CDR3 nucleotide sequence: TGCAGCGTTGATTTGCAACAGTACAATGAGCAGTTCTTC. Translated: CSVDLQQYNEQFF. V usage is TRBV29-1 and J usage is TRBJ2-1, with unresolved D. Between the trimmed V and J ends, which lost 3 bases and 4 bases, there was a span of 10 bases. The CDR3 is 13 amino acids. Germline V gene lookup returns CDR1 SQVTM and CDR2 ANQGSEA.

The CDR3 nucleotides are TGTGCCACCCGGGACAGGGTTAACTATGGCTACACCTTC. This gives the protein CATRDRVNYGYTF. V and J are TRBV7-2 and TRBJ1-2; 9 bases map to TRBD1. With V trimmed by 10 bases and J by 1 base, 4 bases remained unmatched. The CDR3 contains 13 residues. Germline loops: CDR1 SGHTA, CDR2 FQGNSA.

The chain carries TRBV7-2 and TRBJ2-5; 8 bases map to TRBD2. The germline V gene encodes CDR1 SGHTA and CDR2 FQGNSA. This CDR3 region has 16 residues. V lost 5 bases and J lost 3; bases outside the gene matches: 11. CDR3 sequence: CASSQGVGLAKETQYF. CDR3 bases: TGTGCCAGCAGCCAAGGAGTTGGACTAGCTAAAGAGACCCAGTACTTC.

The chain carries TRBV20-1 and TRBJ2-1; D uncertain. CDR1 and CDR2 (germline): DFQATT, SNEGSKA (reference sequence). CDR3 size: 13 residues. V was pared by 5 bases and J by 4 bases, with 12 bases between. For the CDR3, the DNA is TGCAGTGCTCCGAGTCGGCCATACAATGAGCAGTTCTTC. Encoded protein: CSAPSRPYNEQFF.

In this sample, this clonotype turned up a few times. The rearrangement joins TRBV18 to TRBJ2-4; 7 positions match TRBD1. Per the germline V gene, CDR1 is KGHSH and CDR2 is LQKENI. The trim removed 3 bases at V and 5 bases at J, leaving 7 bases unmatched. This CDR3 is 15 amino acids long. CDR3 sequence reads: CASSPQTGFENIQYF. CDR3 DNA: TGTGCCAGCTCACCCCAGACAGGGTTTGAAAACATTCAGTACTTC.

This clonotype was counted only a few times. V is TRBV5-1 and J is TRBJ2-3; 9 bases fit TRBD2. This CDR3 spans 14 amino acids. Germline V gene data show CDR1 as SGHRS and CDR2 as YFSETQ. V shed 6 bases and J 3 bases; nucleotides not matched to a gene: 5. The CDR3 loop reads CASTASGITDTQYF. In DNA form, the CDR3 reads TGCGCCAGCACCGCTAGCGGGATTACAGATACGCAGTATTTT. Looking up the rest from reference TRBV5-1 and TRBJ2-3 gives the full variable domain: KAGVTQTPRYLIKTRGQQVTLSCSPISGHRSVSWYQQTPGQGLQFLFEYFSETQRNKGNFPGRFSGRQFSNSRSEMNVSTLELGDSALYLCASTASGITDTQYFGPGTRLTVL.

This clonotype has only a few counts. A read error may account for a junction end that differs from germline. CDR3 sequence (DNA): TGTGCCAGCACCTTATACAGGAGCTCCTACAATGAGCAGTTCTTC. Its protein is CASTLYRSSYNEQFF. The chain is built from TRBV7-8 and TRBJ2-1, with D perhaps matching TRBD1 (5 bases). The CDR3 length is 15 residues. Per germline, CDR1 SGHVS and CDR2 FQNEAQ.

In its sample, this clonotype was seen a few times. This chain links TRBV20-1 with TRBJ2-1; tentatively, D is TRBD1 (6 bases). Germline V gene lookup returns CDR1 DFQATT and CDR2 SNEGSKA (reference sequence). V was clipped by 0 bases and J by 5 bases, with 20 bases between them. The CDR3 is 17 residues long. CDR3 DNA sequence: TGCAGTGCTAGAGATCTACTTACCGGGACACAAAACAATGAGCAGTTCTTC. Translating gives CSARDLLTGTQNNEQFF.

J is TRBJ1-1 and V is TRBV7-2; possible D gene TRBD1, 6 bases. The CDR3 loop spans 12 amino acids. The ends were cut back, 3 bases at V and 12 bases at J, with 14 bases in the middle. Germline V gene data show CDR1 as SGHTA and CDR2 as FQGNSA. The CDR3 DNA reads TGTGCCAGCAGCTTCGACAGAGGGGGGACTTTCTTT. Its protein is CASSFDRGGTFF.

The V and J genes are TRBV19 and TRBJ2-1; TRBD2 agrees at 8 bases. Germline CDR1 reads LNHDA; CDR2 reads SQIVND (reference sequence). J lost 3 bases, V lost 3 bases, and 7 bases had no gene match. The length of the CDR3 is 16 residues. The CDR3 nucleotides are TGTGCCAGTAGTATTGGGAGGGGACTAGTCTACAATGAGCAGTTCTTC. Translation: CASSIGRGLVYNEQFF. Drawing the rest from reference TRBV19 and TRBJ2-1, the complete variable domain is DGGITQSPKYLFRKEGQNVTLSCEQNLNHDAMYWYRQDPGQGLRLIYYSQIVNDFQKGDIAEGYSVSREKKESFPLTVTSAQKNPTAFYLCASSIGRGLVYNEQFFGPGTRLTVL.

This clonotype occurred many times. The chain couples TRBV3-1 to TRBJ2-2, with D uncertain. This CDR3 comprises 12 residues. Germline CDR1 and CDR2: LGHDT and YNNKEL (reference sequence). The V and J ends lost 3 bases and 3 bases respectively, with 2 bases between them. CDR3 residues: CASSQDTGELFF. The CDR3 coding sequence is TGTGCCAGCAGCCAGGACACCGGGGAGCTGTTTTTT.

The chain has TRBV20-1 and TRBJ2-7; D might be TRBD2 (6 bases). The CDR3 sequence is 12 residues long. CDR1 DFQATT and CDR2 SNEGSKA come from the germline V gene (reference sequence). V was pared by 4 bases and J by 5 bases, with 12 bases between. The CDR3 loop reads CSATRLGDEQYF. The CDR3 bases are TGCAGTGCTACTAGACTAGGGGACGAGCAGTACTTC.

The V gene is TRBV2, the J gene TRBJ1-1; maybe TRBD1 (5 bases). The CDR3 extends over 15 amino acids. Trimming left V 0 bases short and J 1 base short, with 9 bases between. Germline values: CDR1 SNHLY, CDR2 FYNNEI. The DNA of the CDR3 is TGTGCCAGCAGTGAAGCTCCTCAGGGGAACACTGAAGCTTTCTTT. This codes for CASSEAPQGNTEAFF.

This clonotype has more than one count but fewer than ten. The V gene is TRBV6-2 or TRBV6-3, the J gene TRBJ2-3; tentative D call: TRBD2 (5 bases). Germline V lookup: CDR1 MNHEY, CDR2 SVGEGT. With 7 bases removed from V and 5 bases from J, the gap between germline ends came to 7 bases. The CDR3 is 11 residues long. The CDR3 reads CASKEVDTQYF. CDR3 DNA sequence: TGTGCCAGCAAGGAGGTAGATACGCAGTATTTT.

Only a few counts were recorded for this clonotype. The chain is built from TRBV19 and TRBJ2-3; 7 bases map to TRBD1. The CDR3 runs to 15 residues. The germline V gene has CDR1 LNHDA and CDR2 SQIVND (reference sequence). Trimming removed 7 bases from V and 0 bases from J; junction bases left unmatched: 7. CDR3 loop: CASTSLGQSTDTQYF. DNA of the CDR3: TGTGCCAGTACCTCGCTGGGACAGAGCACAGATACGCAGTATTTT.

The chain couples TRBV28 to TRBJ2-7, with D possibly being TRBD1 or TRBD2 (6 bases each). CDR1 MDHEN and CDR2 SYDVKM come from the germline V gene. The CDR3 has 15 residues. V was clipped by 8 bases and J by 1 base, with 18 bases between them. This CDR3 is CASVVGGTSSYEQYF. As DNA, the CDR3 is TGTGCCAGCGTGGTGGGCGGGACATCGTCCTACGAGCAGTACTTC.

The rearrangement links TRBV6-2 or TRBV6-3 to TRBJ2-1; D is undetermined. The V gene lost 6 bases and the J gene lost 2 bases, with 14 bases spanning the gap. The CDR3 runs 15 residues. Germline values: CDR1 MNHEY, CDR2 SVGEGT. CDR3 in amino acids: CASRIAGAAYNEQFF. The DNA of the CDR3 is TGTGCCAGCAGAATAGCAGGAGCTGCCTACAATGAGCAGTTCTTC.

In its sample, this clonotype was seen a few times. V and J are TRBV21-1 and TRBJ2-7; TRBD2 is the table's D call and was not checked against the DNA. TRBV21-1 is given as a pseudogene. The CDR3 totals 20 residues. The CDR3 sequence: CASSKGATCWLAVISYEQYF. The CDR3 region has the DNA TGTGCCAGCAGCAAAGGGGCGACCTGTTGGCTAGCGGTGATCTCCTACGAGCAGTACTTC.

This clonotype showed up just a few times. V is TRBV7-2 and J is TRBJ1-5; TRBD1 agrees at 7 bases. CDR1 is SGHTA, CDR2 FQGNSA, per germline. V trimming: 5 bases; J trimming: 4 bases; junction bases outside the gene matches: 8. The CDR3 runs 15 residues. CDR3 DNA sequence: TGTGCCAGCAGCCCTCCGGGACAGACGAATCAGCCCCAGCATTTT. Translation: CASSPPGQTNQPQHF.

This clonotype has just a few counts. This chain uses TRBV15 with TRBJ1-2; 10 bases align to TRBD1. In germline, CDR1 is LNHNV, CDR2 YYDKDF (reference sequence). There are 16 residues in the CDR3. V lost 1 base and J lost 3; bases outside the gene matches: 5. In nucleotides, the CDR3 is TGTGCCACCAGCAGAGGCGGACAGGGGGATGACTATGGCTACACCTTC. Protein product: CATSRGGQGDDYGYTF.

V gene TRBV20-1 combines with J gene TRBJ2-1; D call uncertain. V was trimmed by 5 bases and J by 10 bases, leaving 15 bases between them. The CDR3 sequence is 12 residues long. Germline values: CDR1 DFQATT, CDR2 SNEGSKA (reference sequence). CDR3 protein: CSAFVVSREQFF. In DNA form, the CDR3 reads TGCAGTGCTTTTGTGGTCTCGAGGGAGCAGTTCTTC.